This T cell receptor (beta chain) was documented in a study of T-cell reconstitution after alpha-beta-depleted transplantation in children. For TCRbeta, the library was prepared with unique molecular identifiers. TCRdb reprocessed the PCR reads with MiXCR, giving one entry per CDR3 protein. The sample contains hundreds of thousands of distinct CDR3 sequences, 7.5% to 9.5% of which appear only once. The CDR3 is 13 amino acids. From germline, CDR1 is SGHAT and CDR2 FQNNGV. Trimming pared 3 bases from V and 5 bases from J, leaving 10 bases between. This clonotype was picked up many times. This specimen was PBMCs, mostly from graft donor cells, taken 180 days after TCRalphabeta/CD19-depleted stem cell transplant. The sequence was collected from a male patient younger than 18 who had a stem cell transplant for acute lymphoblastic leukemia, so the T cells may come from the graft donor. The chain is built from TRBV11-2 and TRBJ2-5; unclear D gene. The CDR3 DNA follows: TGTGCCAGCAGCTTCCCTCGTGCGGAGACCCAGTACTTC. It specifies CASSFPRAETQYF.